The 27 T cell receptor beta chains below all came from one sample that was sequenced in a study of OX40 agonist ivuxolimab in advanced cancers. Here immunoSEQ multiplex PCR was the method, and the copy in TCRdb shows in-frame clones only, minus some. The sample shows under 95,000 clones, roughly 83% of them seen only once. The specimen was CD4+ or CD8+ T cells sorted from blood, collected in a trial of the OX40 agonist ivuxolimab. The receptors stem from an adult with an advanced solid tumor such as melanoma, head and neck, liver or kidney cancer.

V and J are TRBV30 and TRBJ1-1; D gene unclear. The germline gives CDR1 GTSNPN, CDR2 SVGIG (reference sequence). This CDR3 has 14 amino acids. The germline V and J ends were trimmed by 0 bases and 0 bases, with 8 bases remaining between them. The CDR3 region has the DNA TGTGCCTGGAGTGTAGGCACCCTGAACACTGAAGCTTTCTTT. Its translation: CAWSVGTLNTEAFF. Looking up the rest from reference TRBV30 and TRBJ1-1 gives the full variable domain: SQTIHQWPATLVQPVGSPLSLECTVEGTSNPNLYWYRQAAGRGLQLLFYSVGIGQISSEVPQNLSASRPQDRQFILSSKKLLLSDSGFYLCAWSVGTLNTEAFFGQGTRLTVV.

The genes are TRBV4-1 and TRBJ1-4; perhaps TRBD1 as D (5 bases). The V gene's germline CDR1 is MGHRA and CDR2 YSYEKL. The CDR3 totals 18 residues. V was clipped by 0 bases and J by 4 bases, with 18 bases between them. CDR3 nucleotides: TGCGCCAGCAGCCAAGATTTAGGGGATTCGGGGCTTAATGAAAAACTGTTTTTT. Encoded protein: CASSQDLGDSGLNEKLFF.

The chain recombines TRBV4-1 with TRBJ1-1; no clear D. V shed 4 bases and J shed 7 bases, with 28 bases lying between them. In germline, CDR1 is MGHRA, CDR2 YSYEKL. The CDR3 has 18 residues. CDR3 coding DNA: TGCGCCAGCAGCCCCTCGGAAGTAGGGCGAAGTCTTAATATTGAAGCTTTCTTT. Residues: CASSPSEVGRSLNIEAFF.

The rearrangement joins TRBV5-1 to TRBJ2-3, with D possibly being TRBD2 (6 bases). This CDR3 is 14 amino acids long. The ends were cut back, 4 bases at V and 2 bases at J, with 11 bases in the middle. The germline CDR1 and CDR2 sequences are SGHRS and YFSETQ. The CDR3 coding sequence is TGCGCCAGCAGCCGCGGGGAGACCACAGATACGCAGTATTTT. Residues: CASSRGETTDTQYF.

The chain has TRBV2 and TRBJ2-7; D gene uncertain. Germline V gene lookup returns CDR1 SNHLY and CDR2 FYNNEI. CDR3 length: 13 residues. With 2 bases removed from V and 0 bases from J, the gap between germline ends came to 5 bases. CDR3 nucleotides: TGTGCCAGCAGTGAACTAGTCTCCTACGAGCAGTACTTC. This gives the protein CASSELVSYEQYF.

This chain joins TRBV6-5 and TRBJ2-1; 7 bases are a match to TRBD2. V shed 4 bases and J 9 bases; nucleotides not matched to a gene: 12. CDR1 is MNHEY, CDR2 SVGAGI, per germline. There are 15 residues in the CDR3. The CDR3 loop is CASSSPEVSGGEQFF. The CDR3 DNA reads TGTGCCAGCAGTTCTCCGGAAGTGTCGGGGGGTGAGCAGTTCTTC.

The V call is TRBV10-3, the J call TRBJ1-2; D ambiguous. The CDR3 spans 12 residues. Deletions cut 11 bases from V and 0 bases from J, with 10 bases between. Germline-derived CDR1 and CDR2 are ENHRY and SYGVKD. DNA of the CDR3: TGTGCCCTCGGCCAGCCTAACTATGGCTACACCTTC. This sequence encodes CALGQPNYGYTF.

V is TRBV5-1 and J is TRBJ1-1; D possibly corresponds to TRBD1 (5 bases). CDR1 and CDR2 from the germline V gene are SGHRS and YFSETQ. V was cut by 4 bases and J by 1 base, with 11 bases left in between. This CDR3 spans 14 amino acids. The CDR3 region has the DNA TGCGCCAGCAGCCCAATGACAGCGAACACTGAAGCTTTCTTT. Protein sequence: CASSPMTANTEAFF.

CDR3 loop: CATATGGEGGYGYTF. DNA of the CDR3: TGTGCCACCGCGACAGGGGGCGAAGGGGGCTATGGCTACACCTTC. The chain recombines TRBV27 with TRBJ1-2, with TRBD1 matching over 10 bases. With 10 bases clipped from V and 4 bases from J, the junction kept 12 bases outside the gene matches. Germline CDR1 MNHEY, CDR2 SMNVEV (reference sequence). The CDR3 spans 15 residues.

The genes are TRBV11-3 and TRBJ2-1, with D unresolved. Per germline, CDR1 SGHNT and CDR2 YENEEA. The V end was cut by 0 bases, the J end by 0 bases, with 15 bases between. CDR3 length: 18 amino acids. CDR3 DNA sequence: TGTGCCAGCAGCTTAGATTATGGGCCTGATAGCTCCTACAATGAGCAGTTCTTC. This codes for CASSLDYGPDSSYNEQFF.

This chain links TRBV4-1 with TRBJ1-1; no clear D. With 3 bases removed from V and 6 bases from J, the gap between germline ends came to 11 bases. CDR1 is MGHRA, CDR2 YSYEKL, per germline. The CDR3 runs to 13 residues. The CDR3, as DNA: TGCGCCAGCAGCCAGGGTCAACGTGCTGAAGCTTTCTTT. Its protein product is CASSQGQRAEAFF.

V is TRBV27 and J is TRBJ2-3; 14 nucleotides agree with TRBD2. The germline V gene encodes CDR1 MNHEY and CDR2 SMNVEV (reference sequence). V lost 5 bases, J lost 9 bases, and 7 bases stayed unmatched. This CDR3 region has 15 residues. CDR3 coding DNA: TGTGCCAGCAGTCTATTGGGACTAGCGGGGGACACGCAGTATTTT. This encodes CASSLLGLAGDTQYF.

CDR3 in amino acids: CASSLGHGNYGYTF. The CDR3 nucleotides read TGTGCCAGCAGCTTGGGACACGGGAACTATGGCTACACCTTC. V and J are TRBV11-3 and TRBJ1-2, with D possibly TRBD1 on 6 matching bases. The length of the CDR3 is 14 residues. CDR1 SGHNT and CDR2 YENEEA come from the germline V gene. With 3 bases removed from V and 2 bases from J, the gap between germline ends came to 10 bases.

This CDR3 reads CASSGQGRNIQYF. The CDR3 region has the DNA TGTGCCAGCAGCGGACAGGGGAGAAACATTCAGTACTTC. The chain employs TRBV7-9 and TRBJ2-4, with 9 bases lining up with TRBD1. The CDR3 spans 13 residues. Germline V gene data show CDR1 as SEHNR and CDR2 as FQNEAQ (reference sequence). The ends lost 5 bases at V and 6 bases at J; junction bases unmatched: 2.

A note on this clone: The same CDR3 can be traced to other DNA sequences in this sample. The chain joins TRBV29-1 to TRBJ1-1; D is uncertain. Per the germline V gene, CDR1 is SQVTM and CDR2 is ANQGSEA. Trimming took off 5 bases at V and 6 bases at J, with 7 bases between the two ends. The CDR3 has 10 residues. CDR3 loop: CSVRDAEAFF. The CDR3 DNA sequence: TGCAGCGTTCGAGACGCTGAAGCTTTCTTT.

The chain joins TRBV7-2 to TRBJ2-6; D not resolved. V was pared by 5 bases and J by 4 bases, with 15 bases between. The CDR3 runs 16 residues. CDR1 and CDR2 from the germline V gene are SGHTA and FQGNSA. The CDR3 DNA is TGTGCCAGCAGCCCCAAGATGGTATCCGGGGCCAACGTCCTGACTTTC. Encoded protein: CASSPKMVSGANVLTF.

The rearrangement links TRBV19 to TRBJ1-6; unclear D gene. Germline V lookup: CDR1 LNHDA, CDR2 SQIVND (reference sequence). The CDR3 sequence is 16 residues long. Between the trimmed V and J ends, which lost 3 bases and 6 bases, there was a span of 15 bases. CDR3 nucleotide sequence: TGTGCCAGTAGTATCGGCGGACGCGGCCTTAATTCACCCCTCCACTTT. It specifies CASSIGGRGLNSPLHF.

This clone is a singleton in its sample. The chain joins TRBV5-1 to TRBJ1-6; 8 bases are a match to TRBD1. Germline V gene lookup returns CDR1 SGHRS and CDR2 YFSETQ. This CDR3 region has 16 residues. Trimming cost V 0 bases and J 8 bases; bases outside gene matches: 7. The chain's CDR3 is CASSLGPDRGHSPLHF. CDR3 DNA: TGCGCCAGCAGCTTGGGCCCCGACAGGGGTCATTCACCCCTCCACTTT.

The chain has TRBV18 and TRBJ2-5; unclear D gene. Germline loops: CDR1 KGHSH, CDR2 LQKENI. CDR3 length equals 12 residues. Between the trimmed V and J ends, which lost 1 base and 4 bases, there was a span of 4 bases. CDR3 coding DNA: TGTGCCAGCTCACCACGGGCAGAGACCCAGTACTTC. It codes for CASSPRAETQYF.

The chain couples TRBV4-3 to TRBJ1-1; D unclear. Germline assignment: CDR1 LGHNA and CDR2 YSLEER. The V gene lost 2 bases and the J gene lost 3 bases, with 13 bases spanning the gap. This CDR3 comprises 15 residues. The CDR3 nucleotides read TGCGCCAGCAGCCAACGTCTAGAGCTGTACACTGAAGCTTTCTTT. Protein sequence: CASSQRLELYTEAFF.

The rearrangement uses TRBV18 and TRBJ1-6, with D perhaps TRBD1 (5 bases). In germline, CDR1 is KGHSH, CDR2 LQKENI. Trimming removed 3 bases from V and 6 bases from J, with 9 bases in between. The CDR3 covers 14 residues. The DNA of the CDR3 is TGTGCCAGCTCACCCGGGACCATTAATTCACCCCTCCACTTT. This translates into CASSPGTINSPLHF.

This clone was seen a few times. The V and J genes are TRBV5-4 and TRBJ2-3; D remains ambiguous. The CDR3 loop spans 14 amino acids. In germline, CDR1 is SGHNT, CDR2 YYREEE (reference sequence). Trimming took off 2 bases at V and 4 bases at J, with 11 bases between the two ends. CDR3 DNA: TGTGCCAGCAGCTTCTCGCGGCAATCAGATACGCAGTATTTT. This encodes CASSFSRQSDTQYF.

This clone is medium-sized within its sample. The V and J genes are TRBV19 and TRBJ1-5; D gene unclear. The length of the CDR3 is 16 residues. V lost 3 bases and J lost 0, with 12 bases in between. Germline CDR1 LNHDA, CDR2 SQIVND (reference sequence). CDR3 sequence: CASSIYGWNSNQPQHF. CDR3 DNA sequence: TGTGCCAGTAGTATCTACGGGTGGAATAGCAATCAGCCCCAGCATTTT.

The chain joins TRBV11-3 to TRBJ2-1, with D uncertain. V lost 2 bases to trimming and J lost 10 bases, with 6 bases between them. CDR1 and CDR2 (germline): SGHNT, YENEEA. CDR3 size: 11 residues. The CDR3 protein is CASSLRTEQFF. In DNA, the CDR3 is TGTGCCAGCAGCTTAAGGACGGAGCAGTTCTTC.

This clone was counted once. This chain joins TRBV18 and TRBJ2-7; D perhaps matches TRBD1 (6 bases). Germline CDR1 reads KGHSH; CDR2 reads LQKENI. This CDR3 spans 14 amino acids. Trimming took 2 bases from V and 6 from J, leaving 14 bases between them. In DNA form, the CDR3 reads TGTGCCAGCTCACCAGACAGGACCACCCGCGAGCAGTACTTC. This translates into CASSPDRTTREQYF.

The chain carries TRBV5-6 and TRBJ1-2, with D perhaps matching TRBD1 (6 bases). The CDR3 has 15 amino acids. V shed 6 bases and J shed 4 bases, with 19 bases lying between them. CDR1 is SGHDT, CDR2 YYEEEE, per germline. DNA of the CDR3: TGTGCCAGCACCAGGAACCCACAGGGCCGCTATGGCTACACCTTC. Translation gives CASTRNPQGRYGYTF.

This chain's CDR3 is CASSPPGTSGGIEQFF. For the CDR3, the DNA is TGTGCCAGCTCACCACCCGGGACTAGCGGGGGAATTGAACAGTTCTTC. This chain connects TRBV18 to TRBJ2-1; 14 bases map to TRBD2. This CDR3 comprises 16 residues. CDR1 and CDR2 from the germline V gene are KGHSH and LQKENI. With 0 bases clipped from V and 13 bases from J, the junction kept 8 bases outside the gene matches.